Following are 32 T cell receptor beta chains from one sample sequenced in a study of human T cells and chemical hapten exposure. TCRdb re-analysed the RACE reads in MiXCR, keeping a single row per CDR3 protein. The sample lists around 340,000 distinct CDR3 sequences, roughly 6.9% seen once, with about 8% in the top ten. Time point noted: patch test 1, 2 weeks after DPC sensitization. Documented treatment: therapeutic diphenylcyclopropenone sensitization with weekly scalp DPC. Material: whole blood, obtained in connection with sensitization to the hapten diphenylcyclopropenone (DPC). The origin of the receptors is a woman under 30 with alopecia areata. Some clones in this sample may be carry-over from other donors' samples.

The chain is built from TRBV2 and TRBJ2-5; tentatively, D is TRBD1 (5 bases). The germline gives CDR1 SNHLY, CDR2 FYNNEI. V was clipped by 3 bases and J by 2 bases, with 13 bases between them. The CDR3 spans 15 residues. The CDR3 DNA sequence: TGTGCCAGCAGTGATATATACAGGTTTCAAGAGACCCAGTACTTC. Its protein is CASSDIYRFQETQYF.

In DNA, the CDR3 is TGTGCCAGCAGCTCCCGGACAGGCCGCTATGGCTACACCTTC. Protein product: CASSSRTGRYGYTF. This sequence joins TRBV5-5 and TRBJ1-2; the match to TRBD1 covers 7 bases. CDR3 length equals 14 residues. V lost 3 bases, J lost 4 bases, and 6 bases stayed unmatched. CDR1 is SGHKS, CDR2 YYEKEE, per germline (reference sequence). Supplemented by reference TRBV5-5 and TRBJ1-2, the full variable domain reads DAGVTQSPTHLIKTRGQQVTLRCSPISGHKSVSWYQQVLGQGPQFIFQYYEKEERGRGNFPDRFSARQFPNYSSELNVNALLLGDSALYLCASSSRTGRYGYTFGSGTRLTVV.

The chain joins TRBV27 to TRBJ1-1, with TRBD1 matching 9 bases. The ends lost 3 bases at V and 0 bases at J; junction bases unmatched: 8. Germline CDR1 is MNHEY and CDR2 is SMNVEV (reference sequence). This CDR3 is built from 17 residues. Written as DNA, the CDR3 is TGTGCCAGCAGTTTGTCCGGACAGGGGATCATGAACACTGAAGCTTTCTTT. It specifies CASSLSGQGIMNTEAFF.

This clonotype was observed a handful of times. J is TRBJ1-3 and V is TRBV6-6; unclear D gene. CDR1 is MNHNY and CDR2 is SVGAGI in the germline V gene (reference sequence). The CDR3 length is 18 residues. The ends were cut back, 3 bases at V and 1 base at J, with 19 bases in the middle. CDR3 residues: CASSYSGVSGASGNTIYF. The CDR3, as DNA: TGTGCCAGCAGTTATAGCGGGGTTAGTGGAGCTTCTGGAAACACCATATATTTT.

This clonotype was recorded a few times. This chain connects TRBV27 to TRBJ1-4; the D is unclear. Germline CDR1 reads MNHEY; CDR2 reads SMNVEV (reference sequence). The CDR3 is made up of 14 amino acids. V was clipped by 4 bases and J by 2 bases, with 8 bases between them. The CDR3 sequence is CASSSLGTNEKLFF. CDR3 nucleotides: TGTGCCAGCAGTTCTCTAGGGACTAATGAAAAACTGTTTTTT. Based on the CDR3 plus reference TRBV27 and TRBJ1-4, the full variable domain is EAQVTQNPRYLITVTGKKLTVTCSQNMNHEYMSWYRQDPGLGLRQIYYSMNVEVTDKGDVPEGYKVSRKEKRNFPLILESPSPNQTSLYFCASSSLGTNEKLFFGSGTQLSVL.

This clonotype has more than one count but fewer than ten. V and J are TRBV7-3 and TRBJ1-1, with D unclear. Germline CDR1 and CDR2: SGHTA and FQGTGA. V lost 0 bases and J 0 bases, leaving 11 bases between the germline ends. The CDR3 sequence is 16 residues long. The CDR3 bases are TGTGCCAGCAGCTTAACGGGCCTGTCTGTGAACACTGAAGCTTTCTTT. This sequence encodes CASSLTGLSVNTEAFF.

This clonotype was picked up many times. The chain combines TRBV29-1 with TRBJ1-2; D unclear. Germline V gives CDR1 SQVTM, CDR2 ANQGSEA. Deletions cut 4 bases from V and 8 bases from J, with 17 bases between. The CDR3 runs 13 residues. The CDR3 protein is CSVAVSGAGGYTF. CDR3 sequence (DNA): TGCAGCGTTGCGGTGTCAGGCGCGGGAGGCTACACCTTC.

This clonotype was recorded a few times. This chain joins TRBV2 and TRBJ1-5; TRBD1 matches at 7 bases. CDR3 length: 13 amino acids. The junction had 6 bases not matched to a gene; V was cut back by 7 bases and J by 6 bases. From germline, CDR1 is SNHLY and CDR2 FYNNEI. CDR3 amino acids: CASTQGDIQPQHF. DNA for the CDR3: TGTGCCAGCACCCAGGGGGATATTCAGCCCCAGCATTTT.

V usage is TRBV25-1 and J usage is TRBJ2-5, with TRBD1 matching 8 bases. V shed 5 bases, J shed 4 bases, and the junction held 6 bases outside the gene matches. Germline V lookup: CDR1 MGHDK, CDR2 SYGVNS. The CDR3 loop spans 14 amino acids. Written as DNA, the CDR3 is TGTGCCAGCAGTATGGGCAGGGGGCGAGAGACCCAGTACTTC. It encodes CASSMGRGRETQYF.

The rearrangement links TRBV11-2 to TRBJ2-6; 7 nucleotides align to TRBD1. After removal of 4 bases from V and 0 bases from J, the junction contained 9 bases not matched to a gene. Germline CDR1 reads SGHAT; CDR2 reads FQNNGV. The CDR3 extends over 18 amino acids. CDR3 DNA: TGTGCCAGCAGCTCAACCGGGACAGTTTCCTCTGGGGCCAACGTCCTGACTTTC. Its protein product is CASSSTGTVSSGANVLTF. Together with reference TRBV11-2 and TRBJ2-6, the CDR3 gives the full variable domain: EAGVAQSPRYKIIEKRQSVAFWCNPISGHATLYWYQQILGQGPKLLIQFQNNGVVDDSQLPKDRFSAERLKGVDSTLKIQPAKLEDSAVYLCASSSTGTVSSGANVLTFGAGSRLTVL.

This clonotype was detected only a few times. The chain carries TRBV18 and TRBJ1-1; 7 bases map to TRBD1. The ends lost 5 bases at V and 4 bases at J; junction bases unmatched: 7. Germline assignment: CDR1 KGHSH and CDR2 LQKENI. The CDR3 sequence is 14 residues long. The CDR3 sequence is CASSEDSGGTEAFF. As DNA, the CDR3 is TGTGCCAGCTCAGAAGATTCAGGGGGCACTGAAGCTTTCTTT.

This clonotype was seen many times. The chain is built from TRBV21-1 and TRBJ1-1. TRBV21-1 is annotated as a pseudogene. This CDR3 is 16 amino acids long. In DNA, the CDR3 is TGTGCCAGCAGCAAAGAGGCGAGTGGACCGCGAACTGAAGCTTTCTTT. It codes for CASSKEASGPRTEAFF.

This clonotype was observed a few times. The rearrangement joins TRBV27 to TRBJ2-1; the D gene could be TRBD1 or TRBD2 (6 bases each). The germline gives CDR1 MNHEY, CDR2 SMNVEV (reference sequence). V dropped 2 bases and J dropped 2 bases, with 13 bases sitting between them. The CDR3 sequence is 16 residues long. CDR3: CASSLRGGGTYNEQFF. CDR3 nucleotides: TGTGCCAGCAGTTTACGCGGAGGGGGGACCTACAATGAGCAGTTCTTC.

Ten or more counts support this clonotype. The CDR3 DNA is TGCAGCGTTGTCGGGGAGAAGACTGAAGCTTTCTTT. This translates into CSVVGEKTEAFF. The rearrangement joins TRBV29-1 to TRBJ1-1; D unclear. Germline V lookup: CDR1 SQVTM, CDR2 ANQGSEA. The CDR3 runs 12 residues. V was pared by 4 bases and J by 5 bases, with 11 bases between.

In this sample, this clonotype turned up many times. The V gene is TRBV12-3 or TRBV12-4, the J gene TRBJ2-7; D gene uncertain. V dropped 4 bases and J dropped 2 bases, with 6 bases sitting between them. The CDR3 consists of 12 residues. CDR3 sequence reads: CASSYSAYEQYF. DNA for the CDR3: TGTGCCAGCAGTTACTCAGCCTACGAGCAGTACTTC.

The table lists this clonotype with a few counts. This sequence joins TRBV11-3 and TRBJ2-6; weak D call: TRBD1 (6 bases). Germline V CDR1 and CDR2: SGHNT, YENEEA. This CDR3 has 17 amino acids. V lost 4 bases, J lost 3 bases, and 16 bases lay in between. The CDR3 DNA reads TGTGCCAGCAGCTCTCGACAGGATCTGAGTGGGGCCAACGTCCTGACTTTC. This sequence encodes CASSSRQDLSGANVLTF.

This clonotype has a count of ten or more. This chain joins TRBV4-3 and TRBJ2-1; no clear D gene. The CDR3 extends over 17 amino acids. The germline CDR1 and CDR2 sequences are LGHNA and YSLEER. The V end was cut by 0 bases, the J end by 0 bases, with 12 bases between. CDR3 protein: CASSQETPYSSYNEQFF. The CDR3 DNA follows: TGCGCCAGCAGCCAAGAAACCCCGTATAGCTCCTACAATGAGCAGTTCTTC.

This clonotype was seen ten or more times. The rearrangement joins TRBV20-1 to TRBJ2-3; possible D gene TRBD2, 7 bases. In germline, CDR1 is DFQATT, CDR2 SNEGSKA (reference sequence). V gave up 2 bases and J gave up 2 bases, with 17 bases separating them. The CDR3 covers 16 residues. The CDR3 nucleotides read TGCAGTGCTAGAACCGTAGGGGGGGGAAACACAGATACGCAGTATTTT. Translating gives CSARTVGGGNTDTQYF.

The V call is TRBV7-2, the J call TRBJ2-6, with TRBD1 as a possible D gene (5 bases). Per germline, CDR1 SGHTA and CDR2 FQGNSA. The CDR3 has 15 residues. With 5 bases removed from V and 4 bases from J, the gap between germline ends came to 12 bases. The CDR3 region has the DNA TGTGCCAGCAGCCTAGACTGGACAGGGGCCAACGTCCTGACTTTC. This encodes CASSLDWTGANVLTF.

This clonotype showed up many times. The rearrangement links TRBV12-3 or TRBV12-4 to TRBJ1-3, with D hard to call. The CDR3 contains 11 residues. Trimming took off 5 bases at V and 5 bases at J, with 4 bases between the two ends. In DNA, the CDR3 is TGTGCCAGCAGTACAAGAAACACCATATATTTT. Its translation is CASSTRNTIYF.

The chain links TRBV6-2 or TRBV6-3 to TRBJ2-3; D is perhaps TRBD1 (5 bases). The germline V and J ends were trimmed by 2 bases and 1 base, with 10 bases remaining between them. This CDR3 is 15 amino acids long. Per germline, CDR1 MNHEY and CDR2 SVGEGT. CDR3 residues: CASSYNQGRTDTQYF. CDR3 in DNA: TGTGCCAGCAGTTACAACCAGGGTCGCACAGATACGCAGTATTTT.

The CDR3 protein is CASSPTGTSNYGYTF. The CDR3 DNA sequence: TGTGCCAGCAGCCCAACCGGGACCTCTAACTATGGCTACACCTTC. This chain connects TRBV9 to TRBJ1-2; weak D call: TRBD1 (5 bases). The V end was cut by 4 bases, the J end by 0 bases, with 13 bases between. The CDR3 spans 15 residues. Germline assignment: CDR1 SGDLS and CDR2 YYNGEE.

The genes are TRBV11-1 and TRBJ2-7, with 8 positions matching TRBD2. V trimming: 5 bases; J trimming: 6 bases; junction bases outside the gene matches: 15. CDR1 is SGHAT and CDR2 is FQDESV in the germline V gene (reference sequence). The CDR3 has 16 amino acids. This CDR3 is CASSPRRGLASSEQYF. The CDR3 coding sequence is TGTGCCAGCAGCCCCCGTCGCGGACTAGCTTCATCCGAGCAGTACTTC.

This chain connects TRBV5-1 to TRBJ1-4, with D possibly TRBD1 on 6 matching bases. This CDR3 is 15 amino acids long. Trimming shortened V by 3 bases and J by 3 bases, and 12 bases separated the two germline ends. Germline V CDR1 and CDR2: SGHRS, YFSETQ. CDR3 in DNA: TGCGCCAGCAGCTACGCACAGGGATCTAATGAAAAACTGTTTTTT. Translation gives CASSYAQGSNEKLFF.

The gene calls are TRBV28 and TRBJ2-7; 7 bases line up with TRBD2. The CDR3 consists of 13 residues. Germline V lookup: CDR1 MDHEN, CDR2 SYDVKM. V dropped 6 bases and J dropped 5; count of bases not matched to a gene: 7. CDR3 sequence: CASRAAGVDEQYF. The CDR3 coding sequence is TGTGCCAGCAGGGCTGCGGGGGTAGACGAGCAGTACTTC.

About this clonotype itself: One junction end does not reproduce the germline sequence, and a read error may be involved. The CDR3 loop is CASSPRELQAEQFF. The DNA for the CDR3 is TGTGCTAGCAGCCCCCGGGAACTGCAAGCGGAGCAGTTCTTC. The gene calls are TRBV7-7 and TRBJ2-1; D perhaps matches TRBD2 (5 bases). This CDR3 contains 14 residues. Per germline, CDR1 SSHAT and CDR2 FNYEAQ (reference sequence).

This chain joins TRBV4-3 and TRBJ1-2; possible D gene TRBD1, 6 bases. Trimming removed 0 bases at V and 4 bases at J, with 12 bases between. This CDR3 has 15 residues. CDR1 is LGHNA and CDR2 is YSLEER in the germline V gene. CDR3 sequence (DNA): TGCGCCAGCAGCCAAGATCAGGGGACGGGCTATGGCTACACCTTC. The encoded protein is CASSQDQGTGYGYTF.

This chain joins TRBV4-1 and TRBJ1-4; D unresolved. V lost 3 bases, J lost 0 bases, and 17 bases lay in between. Germline V CDR1 and CDR2: MGHRA, YSYEKL. The CDR3 totals 18 residues. CDR3 DNA: TGCGCCAGCAGCCACGTTCCTGGTTCAGGCGCAACTAATGAAAAACTGTTTTTT. Its translation is CASSHVPGSGATNEKLFF.

The table lists this clonotype with a few counts. The CDR3 loop reads CASSQEPSSYNSPLHF. The CDR3 DNA reads as TGTGCCAGCAGCCAAGAACCGAGCTCCTATAATTCACCCCTCCACTTT. V usage is TRBV14 and J usage is TRBJ1-6; D remains unclear. Germline V gene lookup returns CDR1 SGHDN and CDR2 FVKESK. The V end was cut by 0 bases, the J end by 0 bases, with 6 bases between. The CDR3 runs to 16 residues.

This sequence joins TRBV3-1 and TRBJ2-1, with D perhaps matching TRBD2 (6 bases). Germline V gene data show CDR1 as LGHDT and CDR2 as YNNKEL (reference sequence). The CDR3 runs 13 residues. Trimming cost V 4 bases and J 10 bases, with 14 bases left between them. Here the CDR3 reads CASSRLSEGEQFF. CDR3 coding DNA: TGTGCCAGCAGCCGCCTATCGGAGGGGGAGCAGTTCTTC.

The V gene is TRBV18, the J gene TRBJ1-4; the D is unclear. Germline V gene sequence: CDR1 KGHSH, CDR2 LQKENI. CDR3 size: 13 residues. With 2 bases removed from V and 4 bases from J, the gap between germline ends came to 5 bases. The CDR3 nucleotides read TGTGCCAGCTCACCAAACGGTAATGAAAAACTGTTTTTT. Translation: CASSPNGNEKLFF.

This clonotype was counted ten times or more. The chain joins TRBV5-6 to TRBJ2-2; maybe TRBD1 (6 bases). Germline lookup yields CDR1 SGHDT and CDR2 YYEEEE. The CDR3 is 17 amino acids. V was pared by 2 bases and J by 0 bases, with 14 bases between. The DNA for the CDR3 is TGTGCCAGCAGCTTTCGTGGACAGCCCACGAACACCGGGGAGCTGTTTTTT. It specifies CASSFRGQPTNTGELFF.